These 20 T cell receptor beta chains were sequenced from one sample in a study of Graves' ophthalmopathy and Graves' hyperthyroidism. For repertoire sequencing, the TCR beta CDR3 regions were amplified from RNA transcripts. Following a first-round RT-PCR that used HTBI primers, a second-round multiplex PCR was carried out. TCRdb itself ran the multiplex PCR reads through MiXCR, one entry per CDR3 protein. This table has about 500,000 distinct CDR3 sequences, about an eighth appearing once. The sequencing sample was made of blood. The receptors stem from a woman aged 25-40 years with Graves' ophthalmopathy.

This clonotype has at least ten counts. This chain joins TRBV5-4 and TRBJ2-7; no clear D gene. Germline CDR1 SGHNT, CDR2 YYREEE (reference sequence). The V end lost 2 bases, the J end lost 0 bases, and 9 bases lay between the germline ends. The length of the CDR3 is 14 residues. The DNA of the CDR3 is TGTGCCAGCAGCTTTTCCGACGACTCCTACGAGCAGTACTTC. Residues: CASSFSDDSYEQYF.

CDR3 coding DNA: TGCAGCCGAGGGCTAGCGGGAGAACGGTGGGATTCCTACGAGCAGTACTTC. Amino acids: CSRGLAGERWDSYEQYF. The chain has TRBV29-1 and TRBJ2-7; 10 bases are a match to TRBD2. V trimming: 8 bases; J trimming: 1 base; junction bases outside the gene matches: 17. The CDR3 loop spans 17 amino acids. Germline values: CDR1 SQVTM, CDR2 ANQGSEA.

V gene TRBV3-1 combines with J gene TRBJ1-2, with D perhaps TRBD1 (6 bases). Germline V gene lookup returns CDR1 LGHDT and CDR2 YNNKEL (reference sequence). V was pared by 1 base and J by 10 bases, with 10 bases between. The CDR3 extends over 12 amino acids. CDR3 amino acids: CASSQGTGIYTF. CDR3 coding DNA: TGTGCCAGCAGCCAAGGTACAGGGATCTACACCTTC. Full variable domain (remainder filled in from reference TRBV3-1 and TRBJ1-2): DTAVSQTPKYLVTQMGNDKSIKCEQNLGHDTMYWYKQDSKKFLKIMFSYNNKELIINETVPNRFSPKSPDKAHLNLHINSLELGDSAVYFCASSQGTGIYTFGSGTRLTVV.

This clonotype was seen ten or more times. J is TRBJ2-7 and V is TRBV11-2; D is perhaps TRBD1 (6 bases). Deletions cut 4 bases from V and 6 bases from J, with 7 bases between. Germline CDR1 and CDR2: SGHAT and FQNNGV. The CDR3 is 11 amino acids. The CDR3 region has the DNA TGTGCCAGCAGCTACAGGGTCGAGCAGTACTTC. Protein: CASSYRVEQYF.

The table lists this clonotype with a few counts. This chain joins TRBV2 and TRBJ1-2; no firm D call. Trimming removed 0 bases at V and 4 bases at J, with 18 bases between. The CDR3 is made up of 17 amino acids. Per germline, CDR1 SNHLY and CDR2 FYNNEI. This CDR3 is CASSEADRAVQGYGYTF. In DNA, the CDR3 is TGTGCCAGCAGTGAAGCAGACCGGGCGGTTCAAGGCTATGGCTACACCTTC.

This clonotype was observed many times. The genes are TRBV10-2 and TRBJ2-7; D tentatively reads TRBD1 or TRBD2 (5 bases each). Per germline, CDR1 WSHSY and CDR2 SAAADI. Trimming removed 6 bases from V and 3 bases from J, with 15 bases in between. This CDR3 has 14 residues. CDR3 DNA sequence: TGCGCCAGCAGCCTAGCAGGGACGGTCTACGAGCAGTACTTC. Amino acids: CASSLAGTVYEQYF.

This clonotype came up many times. The V call is TRBV6-2 or TRBV6-3, the J call TRBJ1-1; 8 bases map to TRBD1. V dropped 2 bases and J dropped 10; count of bases not matched to a gene: 6. Germline assignment: CDR1 MNHEY and CDR2 SVGEGT. CDR3 length: 13 residues. Here the CDR3 reads CASSYPQDRAAFF. DNA of the CDR3: TGTGCCAGCAGTTACCCCCAGGACAGGGCAGCTTTCTTT.

A few counts support this clonotype. The rearrangement links TRBV7-2 to TRBJ2-7; D might be TRBD1 or TRBD2, each matching 5 bases. Germline V gene lookup returns CDR1 SGHTA and CDR2 FQGNSA. The CDR3 loop spans 13 amino acids. With 2 bases removed from V and 4 bases from J, the gap between germline ends came to 9 bases. The CDR3 nucleotides read TGTGCCAGCAGCTTATTCAGGGAGTACGAGCAGTACTTC. It yields the protein CASSLFREYEQYF.

This clonotype was counted many times. V and J are TRBV6-5 and TRBJ2-7, with D perhaps TRBD2 (6 bases). Germline V gene lookup returns CDR1 MNHEY and CDR2 SVGAGI. Trimming cost V 5 bases and J 0 bases, with 11 bases left between them. This CDR3 is built from 14 residues. The CDR3 loop is CASSTGESSYEQYF. DNA of the CDR3: TGTGCCAGCAGTACGGGAGAGAGCTCCTACGAGCAGTACTTC.

This clonotype showed up many times. V is TRBV6-1 and J is TRBJ2-5, with 9 positions matching TRBD1. The ends lost 1 base at V and 5 bases at J; junction bases unmatched: 11. The CDR3 is 17 amino acids. The germline CDR1 and CDR2 sequences are MNHNS and SASEGT. The CDR3 DNA reads as TGTGCCAGCAGTGAAGGGGTGCGGGGGACAGGGAAGGAGACCCAGTACTTC. Translated, it gives CASSEGVRGTGKETQYF.

This clonotype was recorded at least ten times. The V call is TRBV7-6, the J call TRBJ2-7; TRBD1 matches at 7 bases. CDR1 is SGHVS, CDR2 FNYEAQ, per germline. V lost 2 bases and J lost 2; bases outside the gene matches: 6. There are 15 residues in the CDR3. The CDR3 loop reads CASSLLTGRAYEQYF. CDR3 DNA: TGTGCCAGCAGCTTACTGACAGGGAGAGCCTACGAGCAGTACTTC.

The chain carries TRBV2 and TRBJ2-7; tentatively, D is TRBD2 (6 bases). The CDR3 runs to 15 residues. In germline, CDR1 is SNHLY, CDR2 FYNNEI. V lost 1 base to trimming and J lost 6 bases, with 16 bases between them. Here the CDR3 reads CASSEGRGGSFEQYF. The CDR3 nucleotides read TGTGCCAGCAGTGAAGGGCGGGGCGGTAGTTTCGAGCAGTACTTC.

This clonotype was counted ten times or more. CDR3 sequence (DNA): TGTGCCAGCAGTTTGACTATCGAGCAGTACTTC. Encoded protein: CASSLTIEQYF. The rearrangement joins TRBV28 to TRBJ2-7; TRBD2 is a possible D gene (5 bases). Trimming removed 3 bases from V and 6 bases from J, with 6 bases in between. This CDR3 region has 11 residues. In germline, CDR1 is MDHEN, CDR2 SYDVKM. Full variable domain (outside the CDR3, taken from reference TRBV28 and TRBJ2-7): DVKVTQSSRYLVKRTGEKVFLECVQDMDHENMFWYRQDPGLGLRLIYFSYDVKMKEKGDIPEGYSVSREKKERFSLILESASTNQTSMYLCASSLTIEQYFGPGTRLTVT.

This clonotype occurred many times. This sequence joins TRBV18 and TRBJ1-2, with D tentatively TRBD1 (6 bases). The germline gives CDR1 KGHSH, CDR2 LQKENI. The CDR3 is made up of 15 amino acids. The V gene lost 3 bases and the J gene lost 5 bases, with 16 bases spanning the gap. The CDR3 DNA follows: TGTGCCAGCTCACCCTCTCGGACAGATTCTTATGGCTACACCTTC. It specifies CASSPSRTDSYGYTF.

The rearrangement uses TRBV5-1 and TRBJ1-2; the D is unclear. V was cut by 4 bases and J by 8 bases, with 18 bases left in between. The CDR3 has 14 residues. Looked up from germline, CDR1 is SGHRS and CDR2 is YFSETQ. CDR3 nucleotides: TGCGCCAGCAGCCTGGGTAAGGTTCGAGAAGGCTACACCTTC. This gives the protein CASSLGKVREGYTF.

This clonotype was recorded at least ten times. The V and J genes are TRBV28 and TRBJ1-2; tentative D call: TRBD1 (5 bases). This CDR3 is 14 amino acids long. The germline CDR1 and CDR2 sequences are MDHEN and SYDVKM. Trimming took 2 bases from V and 5 from J, leaving 12 bases between them. The CDR3 DNA reads as TGTGCCAGCAGTTTAAGGTTCCGGGGGTATGGCTACACCTTC. It encodes CASSLRFRGYGYTF.

This clonotype has only a few counts. The chain is built from TRBV6-1 and TRBJ1-2; 7 nucleotides match TRBD1. This CDR3 region has 14 residues. V shed 1 base, J shed 4 bases, and the junction held 3 bases outside the gene matches. Looked up from germline, CDR1 is MNHNS and CDR2 is SASEGT. The CDR3 sequence: CASSEGRGIYGYTF. CDR3 coding DNA: TGTGCCAGCAGTGAAGGCAGGGGGATCTATGGCTACACCTTC.

The rearrangement links TRBV4-2 to TRBJ2-7, with D perhaps matching TRBD2 (6 bases). CDR3 length: 18 residues. The V end lost 2 bases, the J end lost 4 bases, and 24 bases lay between the germline ends. CDR1 and CDR2 (germline): LGHNA, YNFKEQ. Written as DNA, the CDR3 is TGTGCCAGCAGCCAAACTTCACTATCGGGGGACCGCGTTTACGAGCAGTACTTC. Encoded protein: CASSQTSLSGDRVYEQYF.

This clonotype was counted many times. The chain employs TRBV6-1 and TRBJ1-1, with 7 bases fitting TRBD1. Germline V gives CDR1 MNHNS, CDR2 SASEGT. The CDR3 extends over 15 amino acids. V shed 7 bases, J shed 4 bases, and the junction held 12 bases outside the gene matches. DNA of the CDR3: TGTGCCAGCACCCTCGAGGCAGGGGGTCGCACTGAAGCTTTCTTT. Translating it yields CASTLEAGGRTEAFF.

This clonotype showed up just a few times. This chain uses TRBV10-3 with TRBJ2-5; D call uncertain. The length of the CDR3 is 14 residues. Trimming cost V 0 bases and J 4 bases, with 9 bases left between them. The germline CDR1 and CDR2 sequences are ENHRY and SYGVKD. The CDR3: CAISESVGPETQYF. Here the CDR3 DNA reads TGTGCCATCAGTGAGTCGGTAGGCCCAGAGACCCAGTACTTC.